These 30 T cell receptor beta chains share one sample of origin, sequenced in a study of blood T cells in healthy people across ages. The second PCR ran about 6 to 11 cycles with a sample-barcoded 5' primer and J-beta primers. One entry per CDR3 protein results from TCRdb running MiXCR on the 5' RACE reads. The sample records approximately 2,000,000 distinct CDR3 sequences, 35% to 50% being singletons. Sequences were obtained from blood. The source of these receptors is a human donor in good health.

This clonotype was recorded a few times. CDR3 nucleotide sequence: TGCAGCGTTGGGACTAGCGGGGAAGAGACCCAGTACTTC. It codes for CSVGTSGEETQYF. The chain has TRBV29-1 and TRBJ2-5; 12 bases line up with TRBD2. This CDR3 has 13 residues. J lost 3 bases, V lost 4 bases, and 0 bases had no gene match. Germline loops: CDR1 SQVTM, CDR2 ANQGSEA.

This clonotype appeared many times. V is TRBV7-2 and J is TRBJ2-1, with TRBD2 matching over 8 bases. CDR3 length: 15 residues. J was trimmed by 6 bases and V by 1 base; bases with no gene match: 5. The germline gives CDR1 SGHTA, CDR2 FQGNSA. CDR3 in amino acids: CASSLDGGGLNEQFF. DNA of the CDR3: TGTGCCAGCAGCTTAGATGGCGGGGGGCTCAATGAGCAGTTCTTC.

The chain employs TRBV2 and TRBJ2-5; 12 bases are shared with TRBD2. Germline V gene sequence: CDR1 SNHLY, CDR2 FYNNEI. CDR3 size: 16 residues. V lost 4 bases, J lost 1 base, and 4 bases stayed unmatched. The CDR3, as DNA: TGTGCCAGCAGTGTACCTAGCGGGGGGGTCCAAGAGACCCAGTACTTC. It codes for CASSVPSGGVQETQYF.

V gene TRBV20-1 combines with J gene TRBJ2-1; a weak D match, TRBD1 (5 bases). Germline lookup yields CDR1 DFQATT and CDR2 SNEGSKA (reference sequence). This CDR3 is built from 14 residues. Trimming shortened V by 3 bases and J by 9 bases, and 18 bases separated the two germline ends. CDR3 in DNA: TGCAGTGCTAGTACAGGTGGATACGATGTTGAGCAGTTCTTC. Residues: CSASTGGYDVEQFF.

CDR3 sequence reads: CASSGSGTGGGYTEAFF. In nucleotides, the CDR3 is TGTGCCAGCAGTGGCTCCGGGACAGGGGGCGGTTACACTGAAGCTTTCTTT. V is TRBV12-3 or TRBV12-4 and J is TRBJ1-1, with 12 bases identical to TRBD1. J lost 3 bases, V lost 5 bases, and 10 bases had no gene match. The CDR3 runs to 17 residues.

The V and J genes are TRBV2 and TRBJ2-3; D is undetermined. CDR1 is SNHLY, CDR2 FYNNEI, per germline. V gave up 5 bases and J gave up 6 bases, with 15 bases separating them. The CDR3 covers 14 residues. Written as DNA, the CDR3 is TGTGCCAGCAGTTCTTTCCTTGATGAGGATACGCAGTATTTT. It specifies CASSSFLDEDTQYF.

This clonotype came up a few times. The rearrangement links TRBV4-1 to TRBJ1-5; D uncertain. CDR1 is MGHRA, CDR2 YSYEKL, per germline. Trimming pared 1 base from V and 1 base from J, leaving 11 bases between. This CDR3 has 16 residues. CDR3: CASSQGNFNSNQPQHF. The CDR3 DNA reads as TGCGCCAGCAGCCAAGGAAATTTTAACAGCAATCAGCCCCAGCATTTT.

At least ten counts were recorded for this clonotype. The chain links TRBV12-3 or TRBV12-4 to TRBJ2-5; D gene unclear. V shed 3 bases and J shed 1 base, with 9 bases lying between them. The CDR3 is 14 amino acids. In DNA, the CDR3 is TGTGCCAGCAGTTTGGGCATAACCCAAGAGACCCAGTACTTC. Translation gives CASSLGITQETQYF.

This clonotype has at least ten counts. The chain uses TRBV7-2 and TRBJ1-5, with D uncertain. Trimming cost V 6 bases and J 4 bases, with 7 bases left between them. Germline V CDR1 and CDR2: SGHTA, FQGNSA. The length of the CDR3 is 12 residues. The chain's CDR3 is CASSFRNQPQHF. The DNA of the CDR3 is TGTGCCAGCAGTTTTCGGAATCAGCCCCAGCATTTT.

V usage is TRBV5-1 and J usage is TRBJ2-7, with a tentative D call TRBD2 (6 bases). This CDR3 has 13 amino acids. Germline V gene sequence: CDR1 SGHRS, CDR2 YFSETQ. The V gene lost 6 bases and the J gene lost 1 base, with 11 bases spanning the gap. CDR3 sequence: CASKEGISYEQYF. DNA of the CDR3: TGCGCCAGCAAGGAGGGGATATCCTACGAGCAGTACTTC.

This chain links TRBV18 with TRBJ2-1; D gene ambiguous. This CDR3 is built from 14 residues. Trimming removed 0 bases from V and 12 bases from J, with 15 bases in between. Germline-derived CDR1 and CDR2 are KGHSH and LQKENI. This chain's CDR3 is CASSPPYLIGGQFF. The CDR3 region has the DNA TGTGCCAGCTCACCACCGTATTTGATCGGTGGGCAGTTCTTC.

The chain joins TRBV28 to TRBJ1-4; 7 bases match TRBD1. The CDR3 loop spans 13 amino acids. V lost 10 bases to trimming and J lost 8 bases; unmatched junction nucleotides: 10. Germline CDR1 MDHEN, CDR2 SYDVKM. The CDR3 spells CAIMDRSREKLFF. CDR3 coding DNA: TGTGCCATTATGGACAGGTCTAGGGAAAAACTGTTTTTT.

This chain links TRBV28 with TRBJ2-2; weak D call: TRBD2 (6 bases). Germline assignment: CDR1 MDHEN and CDR2 SYDVKM. Trimming removed 8 bases at V and 8 bases at J, with 21 bases between. CDR3 size: 15 residues. In DNA, the CDR3 is TGTGCCAGCCTTTTCCCGGGAGCCGGAGGAGGGGAGCTGTTTTTT. It codes for CASLFPGAGGGELFF.

This clonotype has just a few counts. The V and J genes are TRBV4-2 and TRBJ1-1; D remains unclear. Per the germline V gene, CDR1 is LGHNA and CDR2 is YNFKEQ. This CDR3 has 14 amino acids. Trimming shortened V by 0 bases and J by 3 bases, and 8 bases separated the two germline ends. The CDR3 is CASSQDKEDTEAFF. As DNA, the CDR3 is TGTGCCAGCAGCCAAGATAAAGAGGACACTGAAGCTTTCTTT.

The chain is built from TRBV15 and TRBJ1-4, with no clear D. The germline gives CDR1 LNHNV, CDR2 YYDKDF (reference sequence). This CDR3 has 16 residues. V lost 8 bases to trimming and J lost 3 bases, with 19 bases between them. CDR3 sequence: CATRKGSLGANEKLFF. CDR3 sequence (DNA): TGTGCCACCCGAAAGGGTTCTTTAGGTGCTAATGAAAAACTGTTTTTT.

The chain carries TRBV7-3 and TRBJ2-4; no clear D. V lost 4 bases to trimming and J lost 4 bases, with 8 bases between them. The CDR3 spans 13 residues. CDR1 SGHTA and CDR2 FQGTGA come from the germline V gene. The CDR3 DNA follows: TGTGCCAGCAGCTCTACAACGAAAAACATTCAGTACTTC. Translation gives CASSSTTKNIQYF.

This sequence joins TRBV6-2 or TRBV6-3 and TRBJ1-2, with a possible D match to TRBD1 (6 bases). The CDR3 totals 16 residues. The V end was cut by 6 bases, the J end by 6 bases, with 23 bases between. The germline gives CDR1 MNHEY, CDR2 SVGEGT. CDR3 nucleotides: TGTGCCAGCAGCTCCGGACAGACGATACCTCATCATGGCTACACCTTC. Residues: CASSSGQTIPHHGYTF.

This clonotype occurred a few times. CDR3 DNA: TGTGCCAGCACCAACCGGGACTCGATTAACAATGAGCAGTACTTC. Protein product: CASTNRDSINNEQYF. The chain combines TRBV6-5 with TRBJ2-1; D possibly corresponds to TRBD2 (6 bases). The end of the DNA aligns better with TRBJ2-7, so the J call may be wrong. Germline loops: CDR1 MNHEY, CDR2 SVGAGI. This CDR3 region has 15 residues.

Points on this clonotype: Germline is not matched at one junction end, which may reflect a read error. The chain combines TRBV25-1 with TRBJ2-3; the D gene is possibly TRBD1 (5 bases). Germline V gene lookup returns CDR1 MGHDK and CDR2 SYGVNS. The CDR3 runs 16 residues. Written as DNA, the CDR3 is TGTGCCAGCAGTGGAGATCAGGGTTGGGGCACAGATACTCAGTATTTT. Its protein is CASSGDQGWGTDTQYF.

V gene TRBV18 combines with J gene TRBJ1-5; 8 bases align to TRBD1. CDR1 is KGHSH and CDR2 is LQKENI in the germline V gene. The CDR3 extends over 14 amino acids. V shed 1 base, J shed 7 bases, and the junction held 3 bases outside the gene matches. In DNA, the CDR3 is TGTGCCAGCTCACCACTGCAGGGGGCCCAGCCCCAGCATTTT. Its protein is CASSPLQGAQPQHF.

The sample holds a few counts of this clonotype. The chain uses TRBV7-8 and TRBJ2-7; D uncertain. Trimming took 2 bases from V and 1 from J, leaving 12 bases between them. The CDR3 runs to 15 residues. Germline CDR1 and CDR2: SGHVS and FQNEAQ. DNA for the CDR3: TGTGCCAGCAGCTTAATCTCAGTGGGGTCCTACGAGCAGTACTTC. It translates to CASSLISVGSYEQYF.

The chain is built from TRBV13 and TRBJ1-1; D remains unclear. The CDR3 is 14 amino acids. V was trimmed by 5 bases and J by 1 base, leaving 11 bases between them. Per germline, CDR1 PRHDT and CDR2 FYEKMQ (reference sequence). CDR3 sequence: CASSNHGENTEAFF. The CDR3 nucleotides are TGTGCCAGCAGCAACCATGGGGAGAACACTGAAGCTTTCTTT. The whole variable domain, remainder taken from reference TRBV13 and TRBJ1-1, is AAGVIQSPRHLIKEKRETATLKCYPIPRHDTVYWYQQGPGQDPQFLISFYEKMQSDKGSIPDRFSAQQFSDYHSELNMSSLELGDSALYFCASSNHGENTEAFFGQGTRLTVV.

Only a few counts were recorded for this clonotype. V usage is TRBV21-1 and J usage is TRBJ2-7; TRBD1 is the table's D call, not checked against the DNA. TRBV21-1 is shown as a pseudogene. This CDR3 region has 19 residues. CDR3: CASSKSEMGRNPHSYEQYF. The CDR3 bases are TGTGCCAGCAGCAAATCCGAGATGGGACGCAACCCGCACTCCTACGAGCAGTACTTC.

V gene TRBV20-1 combines with J gene TRBJ1-5; D is undetermined. This CDR3 spans 14 amino acids. V was shortened by 2 bases and J by 1 base, with 9 bases between the two germline ends. CDR1 is DFQATT and CDR2 is SNEGSKA in the germline V gene (reference sequence). CDR3 protein: CSARSGESNQPQHF. Here the CDR3 DNA reads TGCAGTGCTAGATCGGGCGAAAGCAATCAGCCCCAGCATTTT.

This clonotype showed up just once. The V gene is TRBV6-2 or TRBV6-3, the J gene TRBJ2-1, with TRBD2 matching 10 bases. The CDR3 covers 15 residues. J gave up 8 bases and V 7 bases, and 11 bases lay outside the gene matches. Germline V gene lookup returns CDR1 MNHEY and CDR2 SVGEGT. In nucleotides, the CDR3 is TGTGCCAGCACTTTAAGCGGGGGGGCGATCGATGAGCAGTTCTTC. It encodes CASTLSGGAIDEQFF.

Worth noting for this clonotype: A much larger clonotype is one base distant, so this may be a read error. The chain employs TRBV7-2 and TRBJ2-1, with TRBD1 matching over 8 bases. This CDR3 region has 14 residues. V shed 3 bases, J shed 5 bases, and the junction held 3 bases outside the gene matches. Germline CDR1 and CDR2: SGHTA and FQGNSA. DNA of the CDR3: TGTGCCAGCAGCTTTTGGACAGGGAACAATGAGCAGTTCTTC. Its protein product is CASSFWTGNNEQFF.

This clonotype has just a few counts. Relative to the germline gene, one junction end is altered; a read error may explain this. The genes are TRBV10-3 and TRBJ2-4, with a tentative D call TRBD2 (5 bases). The DNA matches TRBJ2-7 better at its end, which makes the J call doubtful. The CDR3 runs 14 residues. Germline CDR1 ENHRY, CDR2 SYGVKD. CDR3 loop: CAVSNSGSAYEQYF. Here the CDR3 DNA reads TGTGCCGTCAGTAACTCGGGGAGCGCGTACGAGCAGTACTTC.

The chain has TRBV29-1 and TRBJ1-5; D gene ambiguous. CDR1 is SQVTM, CDR2 ANQGSEA, per germline. The CDR3 sequence is 13 residues long. Trimming cost V 6 bases and J 1 base, with 10 bases left between them. The CDR3 spells CSVEVGSNQPQHF. The CDR3 nucleotides read TGCAGCGTGGAGGTGGGCAGCAATCAGCCCCAGCATTTT. The whole variable domain, filled in from reference TRBV29-1 and TRBJ1-5, reads SAVISQKPSRDICQRGTSLTIQCQVDSQVTMMFWYRQQPGQSLTLIATANQGSEATYESGFVIDKFPISRPNLTFSTLTVSNMSPEDSSIYLCSVEVGSNQPQHFGDGTRLSIL.

The chain uses TRBV4-3 and TRBJ2-3, with 7 bases fitting TRBD1. The germline gives CDR1 LGHNA, CDR2 YSLEER. V lost 4 bases to trimming and J lost 2 bases; unmatched junction nucleotides: 9. The CDR3 spans 16 residues. CDR3 loop: CASSLGHRGYTDTQYF. CDR3 coding DNA: TGCGCCAGCAGCCTCGGCCACAGGGGTTACACAGATACGCAGTATTTT.

V and J are TRBV6-2 or TRBV6-3 and TRBJ2-4; 9 bases are shared with TRBD2. The end of the DNA fits TRBJ2-7 better, so the J call may be wrong. The germline V gene has CDR1 MNHEY and CDR2 SVGEGT. The CDR3 runs 16 residues. In DNA, the CDR3 is TGTGCCAGCAGTTACTCGCGGGGGGGCGTCTACGACGAGCAGTACTTC. This sequence encodes CASSYSRGGVYDEQYF.